This TCR beta chain was captured by sequencing in a study of blood T cell repertoires in COVID-19. Study-level background: The samples span acute and convalescent COVID-19 from the United States, Italy and Spain. PBMCs, B-cell-depleted T cells, or T cells were the source of the cDNA or gDNA that made up the material.

Per the original methods: Reference gene primer amplification gave nucleated cell count estimates. Generated by immunoSEQ multiplex PCR, the TCRdb table keeps only in-frame clones and is missing some. V and J calls and clone size are those listed in that table; D and trimming were worked out from the DNA. The repertoire holds about 120,000 clones, with roughly 79% as singletons. The specimen sequenced was peripheral blood. The TCR comes from a human donor in a cohort sampled during active COVID-19.

The CDR3 region has the DNA TGTGCCAGTAGCCAGCAACTAGCGGGTTACTCTGAGACCCAGTACTTC. Translated, it gives CASSQQLAGYSETQYF. The chain uses TRBV19 and TRBJ2-5, with 9 nucleotides matching TRBD2. CDR1 and CDR2 (germline): LNHDA, SQIVND (reference sequence). The CDR3 is made up of 16 amino acids. Unmatched junction bases numbered 13, after V lost 6 bases and J lost 5 bases.